The 2 T cell receptor beta chains below come from one sample, sequenced in a study of T cell responses to AZD1222 COVID-19 vaccine. Sequencing used immunoSEQ multiplex PCR; TCRdb keeps in-frame clones, though not all of them. Among about 130,000 clones, 84% were seen once, and the ten largest hold roughly 3.9%. This specimen consisted of peripheral blood, obtained on day 0 of AZD1222 vaccination. These receptors originate from an adult in good health.

The chain uses TRBV6-5 and TRBJ1-2; TRBD1 might be the D (5 bases). The CDR3 extends over 15 amino acids. The V gene's germline CDR1 is MNHEY and CDR2 SVGAGI. Trimming cost V 6 bases and J 3 bases, with 17 bases left between them. The CDR3 region is CASRRDRSVDYGYTF. In DNA, the CDR3 is TGTGCCAGCAGAAGGGACCGCTCCGTCGACTATGGCTACACCTTC.

The chain combines TRBV15 with TRBJ1-5; 7 bases match TRBD1. CDR3 size: 16 residues. The germline V gene has CDR1 LNHNV and CDR2 YYDKDF (reference sequence). The V segment lost 1 base and the J segment 2 bases; nucleotides outside the gene matches: 5. In nucleotides, the CDR3 is TGTGCCACCAGCAGAGGGGGAACAGGGGGCAATCAGCCCCAGCATTTT. Translated, it gives CATSRGGTGGNQPQHF.